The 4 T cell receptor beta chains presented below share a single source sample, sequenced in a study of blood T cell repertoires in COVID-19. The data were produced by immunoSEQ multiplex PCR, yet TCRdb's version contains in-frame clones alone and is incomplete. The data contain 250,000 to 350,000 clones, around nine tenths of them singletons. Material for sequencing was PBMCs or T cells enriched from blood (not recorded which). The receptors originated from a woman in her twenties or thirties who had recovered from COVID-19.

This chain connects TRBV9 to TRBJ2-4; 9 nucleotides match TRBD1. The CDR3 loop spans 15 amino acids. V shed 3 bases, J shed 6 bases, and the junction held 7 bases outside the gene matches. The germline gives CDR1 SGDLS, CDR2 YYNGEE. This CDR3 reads CASSARQGELNIQYF. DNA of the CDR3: TGTGCCAGCAGCGCCAGACAGGGGGAATTAAACATTCAGTACTTC.

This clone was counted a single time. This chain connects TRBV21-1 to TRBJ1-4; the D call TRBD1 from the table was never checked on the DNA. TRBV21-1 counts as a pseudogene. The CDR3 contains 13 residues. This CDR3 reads CASKHRGGEKLFF. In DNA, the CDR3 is TGTGCCAGCAAGCACAGGGGGGGAGAAAAACTGTTTTTT.

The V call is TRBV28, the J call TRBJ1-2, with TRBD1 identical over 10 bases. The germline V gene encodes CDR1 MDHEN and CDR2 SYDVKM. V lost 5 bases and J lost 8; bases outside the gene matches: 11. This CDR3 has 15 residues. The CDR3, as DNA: TGTGCCAGCAGTACCCTGGGACAGGGGAAGAAGGGCTACACCTTC. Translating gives CASSTLGQGKKGYTF.

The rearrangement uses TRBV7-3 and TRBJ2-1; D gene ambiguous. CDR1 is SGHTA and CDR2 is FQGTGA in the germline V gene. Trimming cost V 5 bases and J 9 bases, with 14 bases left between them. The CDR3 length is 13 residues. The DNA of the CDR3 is TGTGCCAGCAGCCGTCAGGAAGGTGGTGAGCAGTTCTTC. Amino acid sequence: CASSRQEGGEQFF.